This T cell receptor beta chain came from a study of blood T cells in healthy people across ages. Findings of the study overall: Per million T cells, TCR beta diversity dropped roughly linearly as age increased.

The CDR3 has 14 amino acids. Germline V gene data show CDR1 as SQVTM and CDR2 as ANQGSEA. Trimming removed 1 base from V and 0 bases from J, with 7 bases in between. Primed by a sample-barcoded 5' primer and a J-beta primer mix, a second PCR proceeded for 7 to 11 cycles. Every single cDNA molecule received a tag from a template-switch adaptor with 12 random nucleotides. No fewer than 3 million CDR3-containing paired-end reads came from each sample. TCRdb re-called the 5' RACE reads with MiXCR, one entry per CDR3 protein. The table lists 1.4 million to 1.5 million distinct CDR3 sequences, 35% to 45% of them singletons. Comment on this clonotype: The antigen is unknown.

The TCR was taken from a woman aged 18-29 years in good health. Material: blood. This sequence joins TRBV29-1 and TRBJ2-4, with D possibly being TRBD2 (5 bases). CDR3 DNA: TGCAGCGTTGAAGTTCGGGGAGCCAAAAACATTCAGTACTTC. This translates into CSVEVRGAKNIQYF.